Listed here is a single T cell receptor (beta chain). Its target is unknown. Sequencing was performed with immunoSEQ multiplex PCR; in TCRdb, only in-frame clones are kept and a portion is missing. Among about 2 million clones, around 95% were seen once, and the ten largest hold 0.13%. The data were taken from a study of shared clonotypes between healthy human individuals. Whole-study results and caveats: Sampling used blood alone; tissue repertoires probably differ. Sharing across four donors was highest in naive CD4 (around 5%) and lowest in memory CD8 (around 0.4%). Sequencing depth was predicted to influence how clonotypes are shared among donors.

Sequencing was done on a sample of naive CD4+ T cells sorted from blood. Documented subset: CD45RA+ positively selected. The TCR comes from a man in his late teens or twenties in good health.

The CDR3 loop reads CASSLPGKNEKLFF. CDR3 DNA: TGCGCCAGCAGCTTACCCGGGAAGAATGAAAAACTGTTTTTT. The chain employs TRBV5-1 and TRBJ1-4; no clear D gene. V was shortened by 2 bases and J by 5 bases, with 10 bases between the two germline ends. This CDR3 comprises 14 residues. The germline V gene has CDR1 SGHRS and CDR2 YFSETQ.